This paragraph reports one T cell receptor (beta chain). Authors' data handling: It was from reference gene primer amplification that nucleated cell counts were estimated. Only in-frame clones appear in the TCRdb table, and some are missing; sequencing was by immunoSEQ multiplex PCR. The V and J calls and clone size come from that table; D and trimming were worked out from the DNA. Of 100,000 to 150,000 clones in the sample, 70% to 90% are singletons; the top ten hold less than 4.5%. These data come from a study of blood T cell repertoires in COVID-19. For the study at large: From the United States, Italy and Spain came samples of acute and convalescent COVID-19. Sample material is recorded as cDNA or gDNA derived from T cells, B-cell-depleted T cells, or PBMCs.

The CDR3 sequence is 13 residues long. V lost 4 bases to trimming and J lost 4 bases, with 9 bases between them. The chain is built from TRBV12-3 or TRBV12-4 and TRBJ2-3; TRBD1 might be the D (6 bases). The clonotype originates from a woman aged 60-70 years with acute or convalescent COVID-19. The source material was peripheral blood. DNA of the CDR3: TGTGCCAGCAGTTCAACAGGGTCAGATACGCAGTATTTT. It specifies CASSSTGSDTQYF.